This record looks at one T cell receptor (beta chain) sequence and its context. Per the original methods: Reference gene primer amplification yielded estimated nucleated cell counts. Clones were read by immunoSEQ multiplex PCR, and TCRdb kept only the in-frame ones, dropping some. From that table come the V and J calls and clone size; the DNA was used to work out D and trimming. Among about 200,000 clones listed, roughly four fifths were seen once. Germline CDR1 reads MGHRA; CDR2 reads YSYEKL. This CDR3 spans 12 amino acids. Germline trimming cut 10 bases from V and 4 bases from J; bases unmatched to any gene: 7. This record comes from a study of blood T cell repertoires in COVID-19. Across the study: Whether acute or convalescent, the COVID-19 samples came from the United States, Italy and Spain. Sample material is recorded as cDNA or gDNA derived from T cells, B-cell-depleted T cells, or PBMCs.

Sequenced input: peripheral blood. The chain carries TRBV4-1 and TRBJ2-7, with TRBD1 matching over 7 bases. The TCR comes from a woman aged 40 to 50 with acute or convalescent COVID-19. CDR3 region: CATRDSRYEQYF. The CDR3 DNA reads as TGCGCCACCCGGGACAGCAGGTACGAGCAGTACTTC.